This T cell receptor (beta chain) was observed in a study of T cell clonality in common variable immunodeficiency. Regarding the study as a whole: Common variable immunodeficiency TCR beta sequences reportedly had fewer deletions and N-nucleotide insertions. CVID patient heterogeneity limited repertoire-clinical complication correlations. Compared with controls, CVID subjects had fewer shared TCRbeta clones.

Trimming took off 5 bases at V and 3 bases at J, with 15 bases between the two ends. CDR1 is MGHRA and CDR2 is YSYEKL in the germline V gene. This CDR3 is built from 15 residues. Using immunoSEQ multiplex PCR, the repertoire was profiled, and TCRdb retains in-frame clones only, with some absent. The specimen gives 40,000 or so clones without singletons; the ten biggest hold approximately 3.6%. This clone has at least ten counts. The antigen is undetermined. The CDR3 extends 3 residues past the end of the read, so its final part is completed from the germline J gene. Caucasian heritage predominated among both patients and controls.

J is TRBJ2-3 and V is TRBV4-1; maybe TRBD1 (5 bases). The sample comprised peripheral blood mononuclear cells. The TCR originated in a person between 18 and 70 years old in good health. CDR3 DNA (partial): TGCGCCAGCAGCTTGACAGCCCCAGGGACAGATACG. It translates to CASSLTAPGTDT. The entire CDR3 protein is CASSLTAPGTDTQYF.